This T cell receptor (beta chain) was captured in a study of blood T cell repertoires in COVID-19 (TCRdb year 2020). In the study overall: The collaborator samples originated in the United States, Italy and Spain and spanned the acute and convalescent phases of COVID-19. The dataset comprised deeply sampled blood TCRbeta repertoires from subjects exposed to, actively infected with, or recovered from COVID-19. Where available, HLA class I and class II types were taken from metadata supplied by the sample provider and were not determined by assay-based typing. The material from the prospective study consisted of cDNA or gDNA derived from T cells, B-cell-depleted T cells, or PBMCs. The samples were drawn from the first 160 participants of the ongoing ImmuneRACE study and from under 1,500 subjects provided by 6 global collaborators. Nearly every sample came with metadata listing a de-identified subject ID, COVID-19 status, age in years and sex. The repertoires were made available in a free public database intended to serve as a resource for research on the immune response to SARS-CoV-2.

What the authors observed across the whole study: The amount of clinical and demographic metadata varied by source and participant and was provided uncurated.

A note on this clone: No antigen is known for it. Base qualities are missing; no much larger clone stands one base away.

Whole blood was collected in K2EDTA tubes by collaborating institutions according to the institutions' own protocols. For TCRbeta analysis, collaborator samples were shipped as frozen whole blood, as isolated PBMCs, or as DNA extracted from either sample type. The immunoSEQ Assay, a bias-controlled multiplex PCR, was used to amplify TCRbeta CDR3 regions from genomic DNA. In the source study's methods: The number of nucleated cells in each sample was estimated by amplification of reference gene primers within the assay. Sequence reads were collapsed and filtered to measure the absolute abundance of every unique TCRbeta CDR3 rearrangement. Productive Simpson clonality was computed per sample as the square root of Simpson's diversity index over productive rearrangements. TCRdb provides this immuneACCESS table in a form limited to in-frame rearrangements. Some clones are lacking; in checked studies, under half of them reflect an unresolved V gene, and why the rest are absent is not known. That table is the source of V, J and clone size, and D and trimming were worked out from the DNA. The table for this sample lists around 83,000 clones; around nine tenths of them were counted only once. Under 8.5% of the sample is taken by the ten largest.

The CDR3 covers 16 residues, taking in both the cysteine and the valine. CDR3 DNA is the only sequence kept; it has 48 bases, read in frame from the first base. Based on the germline V gene, the CDR1 and CDR2 sequences are MNHEY and SVGEGT. Germline trimming: 0 bases from V, 1 base from J; junction bases outside gene matches: 4. The receptor was isolated from a man older than 75 with active or convalescent COVID-19. Sample: peripheral blood. Recombination linked TRBV6-2 or TRBV6-3 to TRBJ2-7, with 9 middle bases fitting TRBD2. This receptor carries the CDR3 CASSYSPAGGSYEQYV. The DNA sequence is TGTGCCAGCAGTTACTCCCCAGCGGGGGGATCCTACGAGCAGTACGTC.